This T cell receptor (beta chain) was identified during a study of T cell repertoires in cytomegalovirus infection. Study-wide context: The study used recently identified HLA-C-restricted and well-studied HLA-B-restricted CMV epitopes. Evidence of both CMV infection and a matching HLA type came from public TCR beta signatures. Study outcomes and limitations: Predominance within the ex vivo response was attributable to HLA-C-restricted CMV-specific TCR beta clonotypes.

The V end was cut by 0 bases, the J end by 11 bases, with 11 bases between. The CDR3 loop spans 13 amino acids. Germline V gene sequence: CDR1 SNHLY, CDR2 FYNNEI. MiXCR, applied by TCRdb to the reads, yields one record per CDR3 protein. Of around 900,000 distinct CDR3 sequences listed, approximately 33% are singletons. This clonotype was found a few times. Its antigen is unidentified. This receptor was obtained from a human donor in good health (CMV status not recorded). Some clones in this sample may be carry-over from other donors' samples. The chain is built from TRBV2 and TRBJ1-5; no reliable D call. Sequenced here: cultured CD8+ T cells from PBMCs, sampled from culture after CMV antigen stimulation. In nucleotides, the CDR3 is TGTGCCAGCAGTGAAGCCCCCCCAGTAGCCCAGCATTTT. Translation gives CASSEAPPVAQHF. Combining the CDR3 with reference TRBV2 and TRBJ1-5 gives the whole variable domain EPEVTQTPSHQVTQMGQEVILRCVPISNHLYFYWYRQILGQKVEFLVSFYNNEISEKSEIFDDQFSVERPDGSNFTLKIRSTKLEDSAMYFCASSEAPPVAQHFGDGTRLSIL.